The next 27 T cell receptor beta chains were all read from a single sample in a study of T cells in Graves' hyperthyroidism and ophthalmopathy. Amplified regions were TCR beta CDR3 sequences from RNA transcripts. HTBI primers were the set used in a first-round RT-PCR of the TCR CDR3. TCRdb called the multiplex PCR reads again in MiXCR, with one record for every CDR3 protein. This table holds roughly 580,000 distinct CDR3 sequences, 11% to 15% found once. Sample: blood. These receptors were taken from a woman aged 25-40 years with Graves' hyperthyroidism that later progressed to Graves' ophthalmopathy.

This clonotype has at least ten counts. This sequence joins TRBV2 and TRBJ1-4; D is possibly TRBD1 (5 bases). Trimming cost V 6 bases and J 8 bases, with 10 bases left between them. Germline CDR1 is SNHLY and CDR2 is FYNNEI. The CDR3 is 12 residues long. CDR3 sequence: CASRQGDEKLFF. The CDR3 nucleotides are TGTGCCAGCAGGCAGGGAGACGAAAAACTGTTTTTT. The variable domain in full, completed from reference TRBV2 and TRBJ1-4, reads EPEVTQTPSHQVTQMGQEVILRCVPISNHLYFYWYRQILGQKVEFLVSFYNNEISEKSEIFDDQFSVERPDGSNFTLKIRSTKLEDSAMYFCASRQGDEKLFFGSGTQLSVL.

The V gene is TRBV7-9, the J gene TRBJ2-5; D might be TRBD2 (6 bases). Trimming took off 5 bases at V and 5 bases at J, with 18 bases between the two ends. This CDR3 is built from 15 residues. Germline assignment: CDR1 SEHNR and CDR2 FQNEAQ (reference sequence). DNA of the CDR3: TGTGCCAGCAGCCTGGCGGAGGGTGGGGTTGAGACCCAGTACTTC. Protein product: CASSLAEGGVETQYF.

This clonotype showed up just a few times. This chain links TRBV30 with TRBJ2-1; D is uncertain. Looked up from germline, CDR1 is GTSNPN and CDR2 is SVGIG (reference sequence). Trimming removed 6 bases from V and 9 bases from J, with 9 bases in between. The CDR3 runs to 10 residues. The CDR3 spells CACDLFEQFF. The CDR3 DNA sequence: TGTGCCTGTGACCTTTTTGAGCAGTTCTTC.

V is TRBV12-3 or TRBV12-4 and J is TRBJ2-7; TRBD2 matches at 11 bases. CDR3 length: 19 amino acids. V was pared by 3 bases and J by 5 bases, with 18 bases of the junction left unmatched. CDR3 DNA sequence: TGTGCCAGCAGTTTCGGTTCTTCGATAATAGCGGGAGGGTCCCACGAGCAGTACTTC. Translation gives CASSFGSSIIAGGSHEQYF.

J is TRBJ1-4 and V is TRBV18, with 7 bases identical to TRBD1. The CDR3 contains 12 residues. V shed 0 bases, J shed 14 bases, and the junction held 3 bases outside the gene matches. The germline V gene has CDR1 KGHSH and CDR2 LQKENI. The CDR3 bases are TGTGCCAGCTCACCACCGACAGGGCGCCTGTTTTTT. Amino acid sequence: CASSPPTGRLFF.

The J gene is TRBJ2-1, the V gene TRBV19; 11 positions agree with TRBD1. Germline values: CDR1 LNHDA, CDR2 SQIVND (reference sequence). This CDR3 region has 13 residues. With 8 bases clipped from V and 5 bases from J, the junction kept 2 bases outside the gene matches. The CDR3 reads CASGQGANNEQFF. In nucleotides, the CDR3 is TGTGCCAGTGGACAGGGGGCGAACAATGAGCAGTTCTTC. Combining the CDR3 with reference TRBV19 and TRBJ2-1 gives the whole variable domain DGGITQSPKYLFRKEGQNVTLSCEQNLNHDAMYWYRQDPGQGLRLIYYSQIVNDFQKGDIAEGYSVSREKKESFPLTVTSAQKNPTAFYLCASGQGANNEQFFGPGTRLTVL.

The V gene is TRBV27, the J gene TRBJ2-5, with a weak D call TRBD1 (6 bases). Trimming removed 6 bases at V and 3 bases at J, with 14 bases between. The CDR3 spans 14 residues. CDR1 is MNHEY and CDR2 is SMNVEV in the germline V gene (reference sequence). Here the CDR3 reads CASSPGQLKETQYF. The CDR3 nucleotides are TGTGCCAGCAGCCCGGGACAACTAAAAGAGACCCAGTACTTC.

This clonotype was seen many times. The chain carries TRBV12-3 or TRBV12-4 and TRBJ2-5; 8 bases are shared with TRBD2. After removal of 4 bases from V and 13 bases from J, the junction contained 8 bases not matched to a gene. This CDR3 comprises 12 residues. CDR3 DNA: TGTGCCAGCAGTTCCCCTGCGGGAGGCCGGTACTTC. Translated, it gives CASSSPAGGRYF.

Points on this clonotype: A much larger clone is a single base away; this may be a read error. The CDR3 sequence: CASSLGGSNEKLFF. The CDR3, as DNA: TGTGCCAGCAGCTTAGGGGGGAGTAATGAAAAACTGTTTTTT. The chain uses TRBV7-2 and TRBJ1-4, with a tentative D call TRBD1 (5 bases). The CDR3 contains 14 residues. CDR1 SGHTA and CDR2 FQGNSA come from the germline V gene. V shed 1 base and J shed 4 bases, with 7 bases lying between them.

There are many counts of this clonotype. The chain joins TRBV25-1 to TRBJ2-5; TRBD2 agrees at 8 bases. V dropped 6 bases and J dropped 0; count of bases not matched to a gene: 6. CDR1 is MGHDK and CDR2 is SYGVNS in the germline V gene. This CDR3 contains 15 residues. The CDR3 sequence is CASRRGSGNQETQYF. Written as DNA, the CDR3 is TGTGCCAGCAGGCGCGGTAGCGGGAACCAAGAGACCCAGTACTTC.

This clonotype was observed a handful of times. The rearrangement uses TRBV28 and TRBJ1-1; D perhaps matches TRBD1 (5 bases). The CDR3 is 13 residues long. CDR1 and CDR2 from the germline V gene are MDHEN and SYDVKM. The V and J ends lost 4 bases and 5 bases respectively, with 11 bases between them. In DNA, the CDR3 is TGTGCCAGCAGTTCGGTCTCAGGGACTGAAGCTTTCTTT. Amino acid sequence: CASSSVSGTEAFF.

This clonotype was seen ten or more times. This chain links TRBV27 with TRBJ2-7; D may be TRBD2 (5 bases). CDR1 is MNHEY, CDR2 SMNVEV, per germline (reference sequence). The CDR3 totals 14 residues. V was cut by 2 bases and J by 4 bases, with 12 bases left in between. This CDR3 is CASSLGLPLYEQYF. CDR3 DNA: TGTGCCAGCAGTTTAGGACTCCCTCTTTACGAGCAGTACTTC.

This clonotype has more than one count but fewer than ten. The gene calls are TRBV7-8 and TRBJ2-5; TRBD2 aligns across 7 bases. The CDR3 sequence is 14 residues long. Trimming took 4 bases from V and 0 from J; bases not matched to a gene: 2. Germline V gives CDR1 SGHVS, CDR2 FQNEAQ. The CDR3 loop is CASSSGLDQETQYF. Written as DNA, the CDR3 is TGTGCCAGCAGCTCCGGACTAGACCAAGAGACCCAGTACTTC.

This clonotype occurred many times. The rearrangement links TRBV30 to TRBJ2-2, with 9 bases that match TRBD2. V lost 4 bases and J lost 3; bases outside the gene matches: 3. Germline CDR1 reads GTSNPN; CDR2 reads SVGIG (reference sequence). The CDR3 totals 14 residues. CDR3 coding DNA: TGTGCCTGGATAGCGGGAGTGTACACCGGGGAGCTGTTTTTT. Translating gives CAWIAGVYTGELFF.

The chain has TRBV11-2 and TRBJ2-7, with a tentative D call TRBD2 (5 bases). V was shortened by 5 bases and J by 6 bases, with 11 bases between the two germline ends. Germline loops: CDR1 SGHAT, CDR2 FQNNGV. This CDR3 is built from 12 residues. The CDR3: CASSPLGGEQYF. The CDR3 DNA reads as TGTGCCAGCAGCCCACTAGGAGGCGAGCAGTACTTC. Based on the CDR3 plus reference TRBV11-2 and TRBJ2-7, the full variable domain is EAGVAQSPRYKIIEKRQSVAFWCNPISGHATLYWYQQILGQGPKLLIQFQNNGVVDDSQLPKDRFSAERLKGVDSTLKIQPAKLEDSAVYLCASSPLGGEQYFGPGTRLTVT.

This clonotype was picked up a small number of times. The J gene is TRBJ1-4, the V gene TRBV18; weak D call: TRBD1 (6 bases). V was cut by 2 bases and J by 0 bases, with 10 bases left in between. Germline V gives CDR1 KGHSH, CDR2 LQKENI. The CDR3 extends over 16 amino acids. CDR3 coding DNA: TGTGCCAGCTCACCAAGGGGGACCTCAACTAATGAAAAACTGTTTTTT. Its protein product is CASSPRGTSTNEKLFF.

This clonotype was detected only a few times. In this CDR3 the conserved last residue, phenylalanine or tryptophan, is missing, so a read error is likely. CDR3 in amino acids: CSVGRMNTEAFL. The CDR3 DNA sequence: TGCAGCGTCGGACGGATGAACACTGAAGCTTTCCTT. This chain uses TRBV29-1 with TRBJ1-1, with D unresolved. The CDR3 totals 12 residues. The germline gives CDR1 SQVTM, CDR2 ANQGSEA. V dropped 6 bases and J dropped 0 bases, with 8 bases sitting between them.

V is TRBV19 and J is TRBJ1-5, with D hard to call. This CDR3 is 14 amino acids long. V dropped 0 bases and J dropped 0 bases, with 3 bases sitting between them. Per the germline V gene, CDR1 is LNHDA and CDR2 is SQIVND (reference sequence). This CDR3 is CASSIEDSNQPQHF. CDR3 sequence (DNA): TGTGCCAGTAGTATAGAGGATAGCAATCAGCCCCAGCATTTT.

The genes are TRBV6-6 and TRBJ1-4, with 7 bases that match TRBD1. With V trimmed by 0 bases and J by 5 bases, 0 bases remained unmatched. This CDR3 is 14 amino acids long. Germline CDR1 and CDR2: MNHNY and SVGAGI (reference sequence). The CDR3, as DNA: TGTGCCAGCAGTTACTCGGACAGGAATGAAAAACTGTTTTTT. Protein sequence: CASSYSDRNEKLFF.

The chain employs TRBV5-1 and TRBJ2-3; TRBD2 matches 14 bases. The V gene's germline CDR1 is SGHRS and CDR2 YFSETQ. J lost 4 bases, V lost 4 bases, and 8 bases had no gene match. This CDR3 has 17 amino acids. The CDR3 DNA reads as TGCGCCAGCAGCCCCCGGACTAGCGGGAGGCTCGCAGATACGCAGTATTTT. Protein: CASSPRTSGRLADTQYF.

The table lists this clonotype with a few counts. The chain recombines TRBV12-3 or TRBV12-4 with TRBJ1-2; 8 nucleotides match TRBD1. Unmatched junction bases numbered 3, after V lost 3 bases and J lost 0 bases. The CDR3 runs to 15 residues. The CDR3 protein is CASSFGTGPNYGYTF. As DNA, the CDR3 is TGTGCCAGCAGTTTCGGGACAGGACCTAACTATGGCTACACCTTC.

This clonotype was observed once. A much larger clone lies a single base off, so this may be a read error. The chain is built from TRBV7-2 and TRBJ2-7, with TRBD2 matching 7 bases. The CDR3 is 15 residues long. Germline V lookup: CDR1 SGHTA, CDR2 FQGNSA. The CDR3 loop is CASSLAGLVSYGQYF. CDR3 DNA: TGTGCCAGCAGCTTAGCAGGACTAGTCTCCTACGGGCAGTACTTC.

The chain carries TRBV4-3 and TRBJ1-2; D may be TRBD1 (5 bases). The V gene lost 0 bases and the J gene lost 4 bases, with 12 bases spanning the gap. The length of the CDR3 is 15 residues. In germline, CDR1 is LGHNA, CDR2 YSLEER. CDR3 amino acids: CASSQDGGGFYGYTF. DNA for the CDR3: TGCGCCAGCAGCCAAGATGGGGGGGGGTTCTATGGCTACACCTTC.

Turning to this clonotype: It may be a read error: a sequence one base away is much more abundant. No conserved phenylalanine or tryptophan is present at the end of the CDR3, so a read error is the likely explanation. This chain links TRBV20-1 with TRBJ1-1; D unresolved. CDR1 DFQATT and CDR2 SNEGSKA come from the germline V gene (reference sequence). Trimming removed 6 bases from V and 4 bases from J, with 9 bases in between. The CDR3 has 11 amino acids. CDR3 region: CSAPRVTEAFL. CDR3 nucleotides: TGCAGTGCCCCCAGAGTCACTGAAGCTTTCTTA.

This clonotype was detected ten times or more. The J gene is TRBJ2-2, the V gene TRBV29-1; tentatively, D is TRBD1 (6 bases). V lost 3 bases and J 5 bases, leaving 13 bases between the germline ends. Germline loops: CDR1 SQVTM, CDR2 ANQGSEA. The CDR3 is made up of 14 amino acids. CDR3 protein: CSVDVGGVTGELFF. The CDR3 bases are TGCAGCGTTGACGTAGGGGGTGTAACCGGGGAGCTGTTTTTT.

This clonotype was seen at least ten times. The CDR3 DNA is TGTGCCAGTAGTTCGGACTACGGGGTGGGAGAGGACGAGCAGTACTTC. It yields the protein CASSSDYGVGEDEQYF. The rearrangement joins TRBV19 to TRBJ2-7; a possible D gene is TRBD2 (6 bases). V gave up 5 bases and J gave up 5 bases, with 22 bases separating them. The CDR3 totals 16 residues. Germline lookup yields CDR1 LNHDA and CDR2 SQIVND (reference sequence).

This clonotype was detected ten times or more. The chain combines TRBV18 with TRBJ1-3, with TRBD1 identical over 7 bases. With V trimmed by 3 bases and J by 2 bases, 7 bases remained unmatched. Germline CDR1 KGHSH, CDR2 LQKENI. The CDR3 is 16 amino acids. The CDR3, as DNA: TGTGCCAGCTCACCGAATCGACAGGGTGCTGGAAACACCATATATTTT. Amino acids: CASSPNRQGAGNTIYF. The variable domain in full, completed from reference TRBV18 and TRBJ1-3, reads NAGVMQNPRHLVRRRGQEARLRCSPMKGHSHVYWYRQLPEEGLKFMVYLQKENIIDESGMPKERFSAEFPKEGPSILRIQQVVRGDSAAYFCASSPNRQGAGNTIYFGEGSWLTVV.